A selection of T cell receptor beta chains follows, all from one sample in a study of cytomegalovirus exposure and HLA in healthy donors. TCRdb keeps only in-frame clones here, not all; method: immunoSEQ multiplex PCR. The sample shows around 180,000 clones, 81% of them seen only once. Sequencing used PBMCs. The receptors stem from a young man in good health and CMV-seronegative. Each CDR3 is given with its conserved first and last residue. The D gene is left open where the match is weak. Clone size is stated in some rows and not others, as once, few, many or a class when expanded.

d_call	clone_size	v_call	j_call	cdr3_aa	cdr3_nt
.	.	TRBV19	TRBJ2-1	CASSIDHPAGPRNEQFF	TGTGCCAGTAGTATAGATCACCCAGCGGGCCCAAGGAATGAGCAGTTCTTC
.	.	TRBV15	TRBJ2-7	CATSRARGRYEQYF	TGTGCCACCAGCAGAGCTCGGGGTAGGTACGAGCAGTACTTC
.	.	TRBV29-1	TRBJ2-1	CSVEAGVLSYNEQFF	TGCAGCGTTGAAGCAGGCGTTCTATCCTACAATGAGCAGTTCTTC
TRBD1	.	TRBV27	TRBJ2-2	CATQTGVNTGELFF	TGTGCCACCCAGACAGGGGTGAACACCGGGGAGCTGTTTTTT
.	.	TRBV11-2	TRBJ2-7	CASSAGSAPSYEQYF	TGTGCCAGCAGCGCGGGATCGGCCCCTTCCTACGAGCAGTACTTC
.	.	TRBV9	TRBJ2-7	CASSVDVGGTYEQYF	TGTGCCAGCAGCGTAGATGTGGGAGGCACCTACGAGCAGTACTTC
.	.	TRBV29-1	TRBJ1-1	CSVDLTEAFF	TGCAGCGTTGATCTCACTGAAGCTTTCTTT
TRBD2	.	TRBV18	TRBJ2-1	CASSPLRLAGAIEQFF	TGTGCCAGCTCACCACTACGACTAGCGGGGGCCATTGAGCAGTTCTTC
TRBD2	.	TRBV18	TRBJ2-7	CASSPASGLGEQYF	TGTGCCAGCTCACCGGCTAGCGGGCTTGGCGAGCAGTACTTC
.	.	TRBV23-1	TRBJ2-7	CASGGGVRTSYEQYF	TGCGCCAGCGGTGGCGGGGTGCGAACGTCCTACGAGCAGTACTTC
TRBD1	.	TRBV4-3	TRBJ2-1	CASSQDFQGAANEQFF	TGCGCCAGCAGCCAAGATTTTCAGGGGGCCGCCAATGAGCAGTTCTTC
TRBD1	once	TRBV19	TRBJ1-2	CAVSSGQEKLYGYTF	TGTGCCGTCAGCTCTGGACAGGAAAAACTCTATGGCTACACCTTC
TRBD2	few	TRBV28	TRBJ2-1	CASSLFSGTYNEQFF	TGTGCCAGCAGTTTATTTAGCGGGACCTACAATGAGCAGTTCTTC
TRBD1	.	TRBV7-9	TRBJ1-5	CASSITGEGNQPQHF	TGTGCCAGCAGCATAACAGGGGAAGGCAATCAGCCCCAGCATTTT
.	.	TRBV27	TRBJ2-7	CASTKSGVEVSEQYF	TGTGCCAGCACAAAATCGGGAGTGGAGGTCTCCGAGCAGTACTTC
.	.	TRBV5-1	TRBJ2-5	CASSLGVLSTGQETQYF	TGCGCCAGCAGCTTGGGAGTGCTCTCAACAGGACAAGAGACCCAGTACTTC
.	.	TRBV7-9	TRBJ2-7	CASSHAGPWHF	TGTGCCAGCAGCCATGCGGGACCCTGGCACTTC
TRBD1	.	TRBV2	TRBJ1-1	CASSEQGAGTEAFF	TGTGCCAGCAGTGAACAGGGGGCTGGGACTGAAGCTTTCTTT
TRBD1	.	TRBV28	TRBJ2-7	CASSFSQGFSYEQYF	TGTGCCAGCAGTTTCTCACAGGGGTTTTCATACGAGCAGTACTTC
.	.	TRBV5-1	TRBJ2-7	CASGYRGSSYEQYF	TGCGCCAGCGGTTATAGGGGGAGCTCCTACGAGCAGTACTTC
.	.	TRBV5-4	TRBJ2-2	CASNPLSGTGELFF	TGTGCCAGCAACCCCCTCTCGGGTACCGGGGAGCTGTTTTTT
.	.	TRBV19	TRBJ1-2	CASSIEAGPDYGYTF	TGTGCCAGTAGTATAGAGGCAGGCCCTGACTATGGCTACACCTTC